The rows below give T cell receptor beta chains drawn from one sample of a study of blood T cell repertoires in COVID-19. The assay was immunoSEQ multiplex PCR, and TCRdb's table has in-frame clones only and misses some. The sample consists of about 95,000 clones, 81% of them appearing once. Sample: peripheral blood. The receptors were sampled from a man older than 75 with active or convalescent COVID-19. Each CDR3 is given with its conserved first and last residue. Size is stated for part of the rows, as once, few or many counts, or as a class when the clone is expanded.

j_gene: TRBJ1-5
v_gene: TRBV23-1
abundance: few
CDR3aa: CASRSGTGYSNQPQHF

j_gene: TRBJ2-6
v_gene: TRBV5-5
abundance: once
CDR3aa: CASSLVGTASSGANVLTF

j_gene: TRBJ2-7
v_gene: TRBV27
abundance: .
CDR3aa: CASSLSGTGAYEQYF

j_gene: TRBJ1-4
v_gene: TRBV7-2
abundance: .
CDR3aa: CASSSGGGDEKLFF

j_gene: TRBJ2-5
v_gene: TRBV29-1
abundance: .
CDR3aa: CSGQRVGARETQYF

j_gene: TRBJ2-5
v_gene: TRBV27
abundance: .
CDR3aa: CASSLGGFGETQYF

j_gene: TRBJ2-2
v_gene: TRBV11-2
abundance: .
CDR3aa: CASLRSGGTGELFF

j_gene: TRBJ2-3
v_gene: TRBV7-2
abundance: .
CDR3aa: CASNRGQDSDTQYF

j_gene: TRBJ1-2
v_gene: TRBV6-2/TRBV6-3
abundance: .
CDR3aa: CASSRPYARTGGGYTF

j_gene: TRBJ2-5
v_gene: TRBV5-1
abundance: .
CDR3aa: CASSSVVEETQYF

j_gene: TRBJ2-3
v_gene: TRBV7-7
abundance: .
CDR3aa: CASSTSHSSTDTQYF